This T cell receptor beta chain comes out of a study of T-cell reconstitution after alpha-beta-depleted transplantation in children. Preparation of the TCRbeta library used unique molecular identifiers. One entry per CDR3 protein results from TCRdb running MiXCR on the PCR reads. The table shows about 460,000 distinct CDR3 sequences, with around 12% occurring only once. V lost 5 bases, J lost 0 bases, and 14 bases lay in between. Germline V lookup: CDR1 MNHEY, CDR2 SMNVEV (reference sequence). The CDR3 covers 15 residues. This specimen was PBMCs from the stem cell graft donor, taken from the stem cell graft. The sequence was obtained from a human donor who donated a stem cell graft to a child with combined immunodeficiency. This chain connects TRBV27 to TRBJ2-7; perhaps TRBD2 as D (5 bases). The CDR3 spells CASSDLDGGSYEQYF. DNA for the CDR3: TGTGCCAGCAGTGACCTGGACGGAGGCTCCTACGAGCAGTACTTC.